The 21 T cell receptor beta chains given below trace back to one sample, sequenced in a study of blood T cell repertoires in COVID-19. The protocol was immunoSEQ multiplex PCR, while the TCRdb copy is restricted to in-frame clones and leaves out a portion. The data contain about 220,000 clones, around 82% of them singletons. The sequencing input was PBMCs or T cells enriched from blood (not recorded which). The source of these receptors is a woman aged 40 to 50 who had been exposed to COVID-19.

This clone was seen only once. The rearrangement uses TRBV7-2 and TRBJ1-3; a possible D gene is TRBD1 (5 bases). Germline CDR1 SGHTA, CDR2 FQGNSA. This CDR3 spans 15 amino acids. V gave up 2 bases and J gave up 2 bases, with 10 bases separating them. CDR3 coding DNA: TGTGCCAGCAGCTTACTTCAGGGCGCTGGAAACACCATATATTTT. It specifies CASSLLQGAGNTIYF.

The rearrangement uses TRBV5-1 and TRBJ2-7, with 11 positions matching TRBD2. The J call could be wrong; TRBJ2-5 is a better fit for the DNA end. Germline CDR1 reads SGHRS; CDR2 reads YFSETQ. CDR3 length: 14 residues. The CDR3 loop is CASSPGGTSGTQYF. The CDR3 DNA reads as TGCGCCAGCAGCCCGGGGGGGACTAGCGGGACCCAGTACTTC.

The J gene is TRBJ1-5, the V gene TRBV2; possibly TRBD1 for D (5 bases). Trimming cost V 1 base and J 3 bases, with 10 bases left between them. Germline loops: CDR1 SNHLY, CDR2 FYNNEI. The CDR3 runs to 15 residues. Here the CDR3 reads CASSEDRQSNQPQHF. The CDR3 coding sequence is TGTGCCAGCAGTGAAGACAGACAGTCCAATCAGCCCCAGCATTTT. Variable domain in full (rest from reference TRBV2 and TRBJ1-5): EPEVTQTPSHQVTQMGQEVILRCVPISNHLYFYWYRQILGQKVEFLVSFYNNEISEKSEIFDDQFSVERPDGSNFTLKIRSTKLEDSAMYFCASSEDRQSNQPQHFGDGTRLSIL.

This chain uses TRBV10-3 with TRBJ1-5; possibly TRBD1 for D (6 bases). Deletions cut 8 bases from V and 7 bases from J, with 15 bases between. The CDR3 loop spans 13 amino acids. Germline V gene data show CDR1 as ENHRY and CDR2 as SYGVKD. CDR3 sequence: CAISRQAGQPQHF. For the CDR3, the DNA is TGTGCCATCTCTCGACAGGCCGGGCAGCCCCAGCATTTT.

This clone was observed a handful of times. This chain joins TRBV6-5 and TRBJ1-2; D is perhaps TRBD1 (5 bases). Trimming took off 6 bases at V and 2 bases at J, with 7 bases between the two ends. The CDR3 has 12 residues. CDR1 MNHEY and CDR2 SVGAGI come from the germline V gene. CDR3 protein: CASRAGNYGYTF. CDR3 bases: TGTGCCAGCAGGGCAGGGAACTATGGCTACACCTTC.

V and J are TRBV6-2 or TRBV6-3 and TRBJ1-1, with D possibly being TRBD1 (5 bases). V was cut by 6 bases and J by 5 bases, with 16 bases left in between. Germline V gene lookup returns CDR1 MNHEY and CDR2 SVGEGT. The CDR3 is 14 amino acids. The DNA for the CDR3 is TGTGCCAGCAGACCTCGGGGGGAGGAGACTGAAGCTTTCTTT. It translates to CASRPRGEETEAFF.

The rearrangement joins TRBV29-1 to TRBJ2-1; D might be TRBD2 (6 bases). The germline V and J ends were trimmed by 5 bases and 0 bases, with 14 bases remaining between them. The germline V gene encodes CDR1 SQVTM and CDR2 ANQGSEA. The CDR3 spans 15 residues. This CDR3 reads CSVFGGTNSYNEQFF. The DNA of the CDR3 is TGCAGCGTTTTCGGAGGGACCAACTCCTACAATGAGCAGTTCTTC.

This chain joins TRBV6-1 and TRBJ2-1, with 9 positions matching TRBD1. The ends lost 4 bases at V and 0 bases at J; junction bases unmatched: 7. This CDR3 spans 17 amino acids. Germline CDR1 is MNHNS and CDR2 is SASEGT. The CDR3 DNA reads as TGTGCCAGCAGTGGTCGACAGGGGGTGGGCTCCTACAATGAGCAGTTCTTC. Protein product: CASSGRQGVGSYNEQFF.

This chain joins TRBV4-1 and TRBJ1-1; no clear D gene. This CDR3 region has 14 residues. Per germline, CDR1 MGHRA and CDR2 YSYEKL. The germline V and J ends were trimmed by 0 bases and 9 bases, with 14 bases remaining between them. The CDR3, as DNA: TGCGCCAGCAGCCAAGAAACTAGAGGGAGGAAAGCTTTCTTT. Protein sequence: CASSQETRGRKAFF.

This clone was observed a single time. The gene calls are TRBV30 and TRBJ1-3, with D tentatively TRBD1 (6 bases). Germline V gene data show CDR1 as GTSNPN and CDR2 as SVGIG (reference sequence). The V end lost 5 bases, the J end lost 2 bases, and 13 bases lay between the germline ends. The CDR3 length is 14 residues. Here the CDR3 reads CAWGLGAAGNTIYF. The CDR3 DNA is TGTGCCTGGGGGTTGGGGGCGGCTGGAAACACCATATATTTT.

V usage is TRBV6-5 and J usage is TRBJ1-1, with D possibly matching TRBD1 (5 bases). V lost 2 bases to trimming and J lost 11 bases, with 12 bases between them. Germline V lookup: CDR1 MNHEY, CDR2 SVGAGI. The CDR3 has 12 residues. As DNA, the CDR3 is TGTGCCAGCAGTTACAGGGGTTTCGGGGCTTTCTTT. This codes for CASSYRGFGAFF.

The chain links TRBV28 to TRBJ1-2; no clear D. The germline V gene encodes CDR1 MDHEN and CDR2 SYDVKM. CDR3 size: 13 residues. V shed 2 bases and J shed 8 bases, with 12 bases lying between them. CDR3 nucleotide sequence: TGTGCCAGCAGTTTAGGAGGAGGGAGCGGCTACACCTTC. Protein product: CASSLGGGSGYTF.

V is TRBV4-1 and J is TRBJ2-7; D not resolved. CDR1 MGHRA and CDR2 YSYEKL come from the germline V gene. This CDR3 region has 13 residues. Trimming took off 3 bases at V and 2 bases at J, with 8 bases between the two ends. CDR3 amino acids: CASSHGSTYEQYF. CDR3 DNA sequence: TGCGCCAGCAGCCACGGGTCCACCTACGAGCAGTACTTC.

V gene TRBV5-1 combines with J gene TRBJ2-5, with 12 bases lining up with TRBD2. V was clipped by 4 bases and J by 14 bases; unmatched bases: 12. There are 14 residues in the CDR3. Germline V lookup: CDR1 SGHRS, CDR2 YFSETQ. CDR3 amino acids: CASSASGTSGPAYF. The DNA of the CDR3 is TGCGCCAGCAGCGCCTCCGGGACTAGCGGGCCCGCATACTTC.

V is TRBV19 and J is TRBJ2-7; possible D gene TRBD1, 5 bases. Germline V gives CDR1 LNHDA, CDR2 SQIVND (reference sequence). Trimming pared 2 bases from V and 5 bases from J, leaving 19 bases between. This CDR3 has 16 amino acids. The DNA for the CDR3 is TGTGCCAGTAGTATAACCGGTGGTATCGCAGGGAACGAGCAGTACTTC. Encoded protein: CASSITGGIAGNEQYF.

The rearrangement links TRBV5-4 to TRBJ2-3; 8 bases agree with TRBD2. J was trimmed by 2 bases and V by 4 bases; bases with no gene match: 9. Germline V gene lookup returns CDR1 SGHNT and CDR2 YYREEE (reference sequence). This CDR3 has 16 residues. CDR3 amino acids: CASSLVPGGVTDTQYF. DNA for the CDR3: TGTGCCAGCAGCCTGGTCCCGGGGGGGGTCACAGATACGCAGTATTTT.

The V gene is TRBV4-2, the J gene TRBJ1-4; D is ambiguous. The CDR3 sequence is 13 residues long. V lost 6 bases and J 8 bases, leaving 13 bases between the germline ends. Germline assignment: CDR1 LGHNA and CDR2 YNFKEQ. This CDR3 reads CASRGPEAEKLFF. CDR3 bases: TGTGCCAGCAGGGGCCCGGAGGCCGAAAAACTGTTTTTT.

The J gene is TRBJ2-1, the V gene TRBV11-2; 9 bases line up with TRBD1. V shed 3 bases, J shed 4 bases, and the junction held 4 bases outside the gene matches. The CDR3 spans 15 residues. Germline V lookup: CDR1 SGHAT, CDR2 FQNNGV. CDR3 amino acids: CASSFGTGKYNEQFF. In nucleotides, the CDR3 is TGTGCCAGCAGCTTTGGGACAGGGAAGTACAATGAGCAGTTCTTC.

The V gene is TRBV27, the J gene TRBJ1-1, with D uncertain. The CDR3 has 14 residues. The germline V gene has CDR1 MNHEY and CDR2 SMNVEV (reference sequence). V shed 1 base and J shed 10 bases, with 16 bases lying between them. The chain's CDR3 is CASSLYPPPERAFF. The CDR3, as DNA: TGTGCCAGCAGTTTATATCCCCCTCCGGAGAGAGCTTTCTTT.

The chain is built from TRBV9 and TRBJ2-3; 11 nucleotides agree with TRBD2. CDR1 and CDR2 (germline): SGDLS, YYNGEE. V lost 0 bases to trimming and J lost 0 bases; unmatched junction nucleotides: 15. The CDR3 contains 21 residues. The CDR3: CASSVVSAGTSGRTSTDTQYF. CDR3 bases: TGTGCCAGCAGCGTAGTAAGCGCCGGGACTAGCGGCCGGACTAGCACAGATACGCAGTATTTT.

This clone is a singleton in its sample. The DNA for the CDR3 is TGTGCCAGCAGTGACTCTTGGACAGGGGGTGTAGATGGCTACACCTTC. Its translation is CASSDSWTGGVDGYTF. This rearrangement joins TRBV6-4 to TRBJ1-2; 10 nucleotides match TRBD1. Unmatched junction bases numbered 7, after V lost 0 bases and J lost 6 bases. This CDR3 spans 16 amino acids. Germline V gene data show CDR1 as MRHNA and CDR2 as SNTAGT.